The clone carrying this T cell receptor beta chain was detected many times. This entry belongs to a study of patients and donors after allogeneic stem cell transplantation. TCRdb analysed the RT-PCR reads with MiXCR anew, one entry per CDR3 protein. The table shows 20,000 or so distinct CDR3 sequences, with 40% to 45% occurring only once. Germline CDR1 reads SGHKS; CDR2 reads YYEKEE (reference sequence). The ends were cut back, 6 bases at V and 8 bases at J, with 18 bases in the middle. The CDR3 runs 15 residues. The J gene is TRBJ1-6, the V gene TRBV5-5; D call uncertain. The sequence derives from a human donor who was either an allogeneic HSCT recipient or a stem cell or donor lymphocyte infusion donor (not recorded which). It is not recorded whose cells these are; they may come from a transplant donor. Specimen: blood, either unsorted or a sorted T cell fraction (not recorded which). The CDR3 loop is CASTARGNTDSPLHF. For the CDR3, the DNA is TGTGCCAGCACAGCACGCGGGAACACCGATTCACCCCTCCACTTT.